The T cell receptor (beta chain) described here comes from a study of T cells in tumors after PD-1 blockade. From germline, CDR1 is SQVTM and CDR2 ANQGSEA. V was shortened by 5 bases and J by 0 bases, with 13 bases between the two germline ends. The CDR3 length is 14 residues. The protocol was immunoSEQ multiplex PCR, while the TCRdb copy is restricted to in-frame clones and leaves out a portion. The profile shows 13,000 to 15,000 clones, roughly two thirds of them singletons. This clone is medium-sized within its sample. The sequence came from a human donor with cutaneous squamous cell carcinoma. V and J are TRBV29-1 and TRBJ1-1, with unresolved D. Sequences were derived from tumor tissue, sampled after anti-PD-1 treatment. CDR3 protein: CSVLLGSMNTEAFF. The DNA for the CDR3 is TGCAGCGTTCTCCTCGGGAGTATGAACACTGAAGCTTTCTTT.